Below, one T cell receptor (beta chain) is given with its context. This specimen belongs to a study of blood T cell repertoires in COVID-19. Background on the study: The study drew acute and convalescent COVID-19 samples from the United States, Italy and Spain. PBMCs, B-cell-depleted T cells, or T cells were the source of the cDNA or gDNA that made up the material.

How the authors handled the data: Amplification with reference gene primers provided the estimates of nucleated cell counts. Clones were read by immunoSEQ multiplex PCR, and TCRdb kept only the in-frame ones, dropping some. V and J calls and clone size follow that table, whereas D and trimming were derived from the DNA. The table has approximately 200,000 clones, approximately 86% seen once. The trim removed 5 bases at V and 3 bases at J, leaving 5 bases unmatched. Germline CDR1 and CDR2: SGHAT and FQNNGV. This CDR3 has 15 residues. This receptor was taken from a woman aged 25 to 45 with active or convalescent COVID-19. The sequenced sample was peripheral blood. The V and J genes are TRBV11-2 and TRBJ2-1, with 9 bases that match TRBD2. CDR3 region: CASSARRGGYNEQFF. CDR3 nucleotide sequence: TGTGCCAGCAGCGCCAGGCGGGGGGGCTACAATGAGCAGTTCTTC.